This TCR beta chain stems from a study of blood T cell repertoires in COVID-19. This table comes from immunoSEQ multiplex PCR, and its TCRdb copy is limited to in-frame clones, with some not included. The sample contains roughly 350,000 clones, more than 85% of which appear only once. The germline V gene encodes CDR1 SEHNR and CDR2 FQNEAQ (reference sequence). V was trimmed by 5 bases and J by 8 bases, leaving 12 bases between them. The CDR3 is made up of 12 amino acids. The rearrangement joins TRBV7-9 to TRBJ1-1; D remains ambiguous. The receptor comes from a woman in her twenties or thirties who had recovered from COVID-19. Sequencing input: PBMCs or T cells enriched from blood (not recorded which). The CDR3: CASSDVTGEAFF. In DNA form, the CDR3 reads TGTGCCAGCAGCGACGTGACGGGAGAAGCTTTCTTT. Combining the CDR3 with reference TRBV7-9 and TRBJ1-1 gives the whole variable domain DTGVSQNPRHKITKRGQNVTFRCDPISEHNRLYWYRQTLGQGPEFLTYFQNEAQLEKSRLLSDRFSAERPKGSFSTLEIQRTEQGDSAMYLCASSDVTGEAFFGQGTRLTVV.